The present T cell receptor (beta chain) was sequenced within a study of graft-versus-host responses after intestinal transplantation. Study in general: Once they had received anti-thymocyte globulin induction, all recipients took tacrolimus and steroids for roughly three years.

This clone was seen a handful of times. The antigen is unknown. The study, taken as a whole, reports: Recipient-marrow GvH clones were detected, some having first appeared in ileum or blood. Early post-transplant HvG declines were associated with peak circulating GvH clone levels.

This table comes from immunoSEQ multiplex PCR, and its TCRdb copy is limited to in-frame clones, with some not included. The sample yields around 110,000 clones, approximately 90% seen once. CDR1 is GTSNPN and CDR2 is SVGIG in the germline V gene (reference sequence). The CDR3 runs 14 residues. V lost 2 bases and J lost 2, with 10 bases in between. V and J are TRBV30 and TRBJ1-5, with D perhaps matching TRBD1 (5 bases). This specimen consisted of unstimulated CD4+ T cells sorted from spleen or lymph node cells, obtained before intestinal transplant. The receptor's source is a human donor who received an intestinal transplant. CDR3 sequence reads: CAWSSGGGNQPQHF. In DNA form, the CDR3 reads TGTGCCTGGAGTTCCGGAGGGGGCAATCAGCCCCAGCATTTT.